This TCR beta chain was obtained from a study of OX40 agonist ivuxolimab in advanced cancers. Data came from immunoSEQ multiplex PCR; TCRdb stores just in-frame clones and leaves some out. The sample gives 90,000 to 100,000 clones, roughly 89% of which show up once; 0.3% to 0.4% is in the top ten. J lost 7 bases, V lost 6 bases, and 12 bases had no gene match. CDR3 length equals 15 residues. The germline gives CDR1 SEHNR, CDR2 FQNEAQ (reference sequence). The sequencing used CD4+ or CD8+ T cells sorted from blood, collected in a trial of the OX40 agonist ivuxolimab. The TCR was taken from an adult with an advanced solid tumor such as melanoma, head and neck, liver or kidney cancer. This chain uses TRBV7-9 with TRBJ1-1, with 9 bases fitting TRBD1. CDR3 coding DNA: TGTGCCAGCAGATCGGGACGACAGGGGGTTTATGAAGCTTTCTTT. Translated, it gives CASRSGRQGVYEAFF.